The present TCR beta chain was sequenced within a study of blood T cell repertoires in COVID-19. Data came from immunoSEQ multiplex PCR; TCRdb stores just in-frame clones and leaves some out. There are more than 400,000 clones in the sample; around 90% occur only once, and 0.6% lies in the top ten. This clonotype originated in a man aged 18 to 30 who had recovered from COVID-19. Sequencing was carried out using PBMCs or T cells enriched from blood (not recorded which).

CDR3 in amino acids: CASSPRGNSPLHF. The CDR3 DNA is TGTGCCAGCAGCCCGAGAGGGAATTCACCCCTCCACTTT. The V and J genes are TRBV11-1 and TRBJ1-6, with D unclear. In germline, CDR1 is SGHAT, CDR2 FQDESV (reference sequence). This CDR3 has 13 residues. Trimming took off 5 bases at V and 7 bases at J, with 9 bases between the two ends.